The TCR beta chain under discussion was sequenced for a study of shared clonotypes between healthy human individuals. Overall study context: Donors had three CD4 naive, three CD4 memory, two CD8 naive and one CD8 memory plate apiece. Study-wide findings and caveats: A handful of donors shared about 4.8% of their naive CD4 clonotypes. It was expected that sequencing depth would affect clonotype sharing among donors.

About this clone: Its antigen is not known.

Assay used: immunoSEQ multiplex PCR; TCRdb lists only in-frame clones, some missing. The repertoire holds some 2,400,000 clones, with around 95% as singletons. Germline V CDR1 and CDR2: SGHAT, FQNNGV. The CDR3 covers 12 residues. Between the trimmed V and J ends, which lost 5 bases and 10 bases, there was a span of 15 bases. The origin of this receptor is a young man in good health. The sample consisted of naive CD4+ T cells sorted from blood. The subset is: CD45RA+ positively selected. The gene calls are TRBV11-2 and TRBJ2-7; D is undetermined. CDR3: CASSRSQGSQYF. The DNA of the CDR3 is TGTGCCAGCAGCCGATCACAAGGGTCTCAGTACTTC.